The T cell receptor beta chain described here comes from a study of cytomegalovirus exposure and HLA in healthy donors. The overall study: The platform used for the 120 validation repertoires matched that of the roughly 670 first-cohort repertoires, a later analysis reported. Study outcomes and limitations: According to a later analysis, TCR clusters from the first cohort tended to co-occur in the 120 or so validation repertoires. There were about 160 TCR beta chains listed as cytomegalovirus-associated.

The donors were members of the validation cohort, which comprised around 110 subjects and was separate from the first cohort of some 680 subjects. TCRdb keeps only in-frame clones here, not all; method: immunoSEQ multiplex PCR. The table lists about 220,000 clones, 80% to 95% of them singletons. Concerning this clone: The target antigen is unknown.

The sequence was collected from a woman aged 18-30 years in good health and CMV-seronegative. The sequencing sample was made of PBMCs.

The CDR3 here is CASSLDTDSGANVLTF. CDR3 bases: TGTGCCAGCAGTTTAGACACCGATTCTGGGGCCAACGTCCTGACTTTC. This chain links TRBV6-6 with TRBJ2-6; D uncertain. Trimming removed 4 bases at V and 1 base at J, with 11 bases between. The CDR3 length is 16 residues. Germline loops: CDR1 MNHNY, CDR2 SVGAGI (reference sequence).